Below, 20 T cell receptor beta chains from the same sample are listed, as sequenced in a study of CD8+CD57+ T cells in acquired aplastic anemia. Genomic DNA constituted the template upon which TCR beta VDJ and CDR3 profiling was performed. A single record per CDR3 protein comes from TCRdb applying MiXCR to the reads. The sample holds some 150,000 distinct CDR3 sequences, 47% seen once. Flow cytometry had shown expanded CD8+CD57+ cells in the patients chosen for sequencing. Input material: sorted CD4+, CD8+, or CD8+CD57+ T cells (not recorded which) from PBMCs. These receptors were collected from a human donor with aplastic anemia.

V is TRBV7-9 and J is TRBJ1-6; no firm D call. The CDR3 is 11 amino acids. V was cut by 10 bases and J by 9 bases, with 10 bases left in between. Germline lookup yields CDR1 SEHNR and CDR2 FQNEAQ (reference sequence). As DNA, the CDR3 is TGTGCCAACGGGGAAACTTCACCCCTCCACTTT. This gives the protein CANGETSPLHF.

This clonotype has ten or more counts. This CDR3 is CASTSPFTAEQYF. As DNA, the CDR3 is TGTGCCAGCACTTCCCCCTTTACGGCCGAGCAGTACTTC. The rearrangement links TRBV6-5 to TRBJ2-7; D gene uncertain. This CDR3 has 13 residues. The V end lost 7 bases, the J end lost 6 bases, and 16 bases lay between the germline ends. CDR1 is MNHEY and CDR2 is SVGAGI in the germline V gene.

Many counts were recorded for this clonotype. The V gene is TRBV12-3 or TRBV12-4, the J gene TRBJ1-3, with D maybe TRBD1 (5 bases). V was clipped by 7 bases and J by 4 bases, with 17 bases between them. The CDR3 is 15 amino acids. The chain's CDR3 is CASISGHSGGNTIYF. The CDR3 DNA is TGTGCCAGCATCTCTGGACACTCCGGAGGAAACACCATATATTTT.

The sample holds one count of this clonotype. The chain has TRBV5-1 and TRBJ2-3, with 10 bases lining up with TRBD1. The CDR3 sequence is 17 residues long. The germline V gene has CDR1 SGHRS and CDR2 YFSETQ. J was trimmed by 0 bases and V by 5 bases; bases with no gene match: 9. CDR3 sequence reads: CASRDRGFSFSTDTQYF. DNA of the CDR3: TGCGCCAGCAGGGACAGGGGGTTTTCGTTTAGCACAGATACGCAGTATTTT.

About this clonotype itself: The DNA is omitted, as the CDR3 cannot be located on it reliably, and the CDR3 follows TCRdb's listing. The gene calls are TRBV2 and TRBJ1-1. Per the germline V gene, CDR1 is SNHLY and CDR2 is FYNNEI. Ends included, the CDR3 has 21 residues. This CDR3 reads CASSEVTPYEQYFGGATEAFF.

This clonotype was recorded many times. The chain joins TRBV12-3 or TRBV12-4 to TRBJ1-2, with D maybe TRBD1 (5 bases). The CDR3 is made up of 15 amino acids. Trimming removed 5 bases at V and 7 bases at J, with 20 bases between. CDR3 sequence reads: CASSPHGGWGGGYTF. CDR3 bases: TGTGCCAGCAGTCCCCACGGGGGGTGGGGAGGTGGCTACACCTTC.

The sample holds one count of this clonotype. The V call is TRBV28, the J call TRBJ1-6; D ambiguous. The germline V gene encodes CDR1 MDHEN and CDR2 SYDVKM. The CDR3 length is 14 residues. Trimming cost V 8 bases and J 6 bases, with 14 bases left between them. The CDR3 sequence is CASLRATSNSPLHF. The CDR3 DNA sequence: TGTGCCAGCCTCCGAGCAACCTCTAATTCACCCCTCCACTTT.

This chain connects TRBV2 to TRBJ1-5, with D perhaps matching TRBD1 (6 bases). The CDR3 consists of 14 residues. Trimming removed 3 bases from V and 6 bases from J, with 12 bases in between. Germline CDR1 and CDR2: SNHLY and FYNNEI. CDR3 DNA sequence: TGTGCCAGCAGTGAGAACAGGGCGGTTCAGCCCCAGCATTTT. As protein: CASSENRAVQPQHF.

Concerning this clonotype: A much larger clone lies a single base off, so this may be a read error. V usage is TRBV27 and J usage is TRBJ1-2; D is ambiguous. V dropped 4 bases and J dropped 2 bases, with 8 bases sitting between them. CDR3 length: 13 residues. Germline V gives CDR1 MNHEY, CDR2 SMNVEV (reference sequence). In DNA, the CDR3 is TGTGCCAGCAGTTCGGGAACGAACTATGGCTACACCTTC. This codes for CASSSGTNYGYTF.

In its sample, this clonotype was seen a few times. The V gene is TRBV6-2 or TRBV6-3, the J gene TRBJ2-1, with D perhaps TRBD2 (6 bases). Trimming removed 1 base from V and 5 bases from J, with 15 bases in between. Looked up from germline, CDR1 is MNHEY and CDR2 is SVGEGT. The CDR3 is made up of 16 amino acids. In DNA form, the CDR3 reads TGTGCCAGCAGTTACTGGGGCGGGGTAAGGGACAATGAGCAGTTCTTC. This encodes CASSYWGGVRDNEQFF.

The CDR3 spells CASMVRTRGDEKLFF. The CDR3 region has the DNA TGTGCCAGTATGGTTCGGACAAGGGGGGATGAAAAACTGTTTTTT. V usage is TRBV19 and J usage is TRBJ1-4, with D maybe TRBD1 (6 bases). V was pared by 7 bases and J by 6 bases, with 18 bases between. The CDR3 spans 15 residues. In germline, CDR1 is LNHDA, CDR2 SQIVND (reference sequence).

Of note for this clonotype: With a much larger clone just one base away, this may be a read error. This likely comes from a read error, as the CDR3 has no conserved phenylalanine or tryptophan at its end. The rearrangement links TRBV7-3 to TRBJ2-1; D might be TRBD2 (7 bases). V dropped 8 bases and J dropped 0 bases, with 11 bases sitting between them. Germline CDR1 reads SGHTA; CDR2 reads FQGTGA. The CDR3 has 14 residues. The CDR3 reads CASGRGGSYNEQFL. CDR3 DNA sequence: TGTGCCAGCGGGAGGGGGGGCTCCTACAATGAGCAGTTCCTC.

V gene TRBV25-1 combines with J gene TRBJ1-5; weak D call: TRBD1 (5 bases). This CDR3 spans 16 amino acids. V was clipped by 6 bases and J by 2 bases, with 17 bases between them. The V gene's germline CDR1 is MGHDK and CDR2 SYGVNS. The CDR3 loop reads CASSLIGHKRNQPQHF. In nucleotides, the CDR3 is TGTGCCAGCAGCTTGATCGGACACAAGCGCAATCAGCCCCAGCATTTT. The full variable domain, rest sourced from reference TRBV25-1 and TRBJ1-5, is EADIYQTPRYLVIGTGKKITLECSQTMGHDKMYWYQQDPGMELHLIHYSYGVNSTEKGDLSSESTVSRIRTEHFPLTLESARPSHTSQYLCASSLIGHKRNQPQHFGDGTRLSIL.

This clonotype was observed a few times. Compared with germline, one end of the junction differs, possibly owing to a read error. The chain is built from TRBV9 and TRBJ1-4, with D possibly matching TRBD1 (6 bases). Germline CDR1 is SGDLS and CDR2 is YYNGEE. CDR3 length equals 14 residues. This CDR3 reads CASSVVGGPEKLFF. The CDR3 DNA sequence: TGTGCTAGCAGCGTAGTCGGGGGGCCCGAAAAACTGTTTTTT.

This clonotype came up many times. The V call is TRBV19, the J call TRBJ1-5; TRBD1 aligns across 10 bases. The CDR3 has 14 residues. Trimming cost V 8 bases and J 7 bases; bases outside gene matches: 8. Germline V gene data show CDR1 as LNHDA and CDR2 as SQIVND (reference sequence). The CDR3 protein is CASQTGGALQPQHF. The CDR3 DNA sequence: TGTGCCAGTCAGACAGGGGGCGCGTTGCAGCCCCAGCATTTT.

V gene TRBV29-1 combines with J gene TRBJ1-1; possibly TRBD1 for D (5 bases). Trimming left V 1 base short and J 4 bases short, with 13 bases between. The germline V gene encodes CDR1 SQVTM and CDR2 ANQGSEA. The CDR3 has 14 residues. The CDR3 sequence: CSVEGSYRSTEAFF. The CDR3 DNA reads TGCAGCGTTGAAGGTTCCTACAGGAGCACTGAAGCTTTCTTT.

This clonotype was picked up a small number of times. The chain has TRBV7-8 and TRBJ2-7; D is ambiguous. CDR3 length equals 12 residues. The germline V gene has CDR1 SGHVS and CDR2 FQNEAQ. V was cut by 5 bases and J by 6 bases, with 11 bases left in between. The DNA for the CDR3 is TGTGCCAGCAGCCGGAGTGTTGTCGAGCAGTACTTC. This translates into CASSRSVVEQYF.

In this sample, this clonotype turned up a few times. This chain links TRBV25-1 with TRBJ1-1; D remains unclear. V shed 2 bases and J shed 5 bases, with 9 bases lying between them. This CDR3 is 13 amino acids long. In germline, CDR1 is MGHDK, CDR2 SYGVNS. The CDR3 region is CASSEDGWTEAFF. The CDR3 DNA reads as TGTGCCAGCAGTGAAGACGGGTGGACTGAAGCTTTCTTT. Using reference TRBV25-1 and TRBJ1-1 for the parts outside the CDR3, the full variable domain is EADIYQTPRYLVIGTGKKITLECSQTMGHDKMYWYQQDPGMELHLIHYSYGVNSTEKGDLSSESTVSRIRTEHFPLTLESARPSHTSQYLCASSEDGWTEAFFGQGTRLTVV.

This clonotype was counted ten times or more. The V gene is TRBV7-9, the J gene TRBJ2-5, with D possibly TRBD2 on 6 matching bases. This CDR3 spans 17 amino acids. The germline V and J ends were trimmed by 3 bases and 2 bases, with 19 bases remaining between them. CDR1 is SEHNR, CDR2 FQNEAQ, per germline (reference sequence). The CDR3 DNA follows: TGTGCCAGCAGCTTGGAGGGCTGGCAGTCAGCGCAAGAGACCCAGTACTTC. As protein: CASSLEGWQSAQETQYF.

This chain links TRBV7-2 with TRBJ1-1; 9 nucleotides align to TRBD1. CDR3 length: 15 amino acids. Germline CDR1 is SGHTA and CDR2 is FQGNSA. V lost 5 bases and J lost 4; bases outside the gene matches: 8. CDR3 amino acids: CASSQRQGGTTEAFF. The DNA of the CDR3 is TGTGCCAGCAGCCAAAGACAGGGGGGGACCACTGAAGCTTTCTTT.